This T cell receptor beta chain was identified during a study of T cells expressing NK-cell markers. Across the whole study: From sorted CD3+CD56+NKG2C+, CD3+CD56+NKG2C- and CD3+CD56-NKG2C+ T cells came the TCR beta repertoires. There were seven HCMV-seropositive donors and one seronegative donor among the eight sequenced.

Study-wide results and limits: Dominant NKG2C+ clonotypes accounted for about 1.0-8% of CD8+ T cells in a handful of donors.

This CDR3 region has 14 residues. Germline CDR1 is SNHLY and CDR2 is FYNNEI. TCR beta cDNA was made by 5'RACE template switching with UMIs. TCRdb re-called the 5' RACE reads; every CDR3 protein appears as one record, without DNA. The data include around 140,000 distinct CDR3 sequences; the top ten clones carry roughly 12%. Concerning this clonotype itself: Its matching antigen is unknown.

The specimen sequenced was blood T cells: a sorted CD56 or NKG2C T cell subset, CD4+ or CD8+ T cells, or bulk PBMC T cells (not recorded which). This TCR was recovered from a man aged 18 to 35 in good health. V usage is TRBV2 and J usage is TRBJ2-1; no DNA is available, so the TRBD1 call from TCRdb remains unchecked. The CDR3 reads CASIPGQGEHEQFF.